The source of this T cell receptor beta chain is a study of T cell responses to AZD1222 COVID-19 vaccine. As regards this clone: The antigen remains undetermined.

This CDR3 contains 15 residues. General study findings and limits: No day 14 peak samples; only post-peak repertoires were characterized. Recipients of two AZD1222 doses showed rising Spike-specific TCR breadth and depth. The donor cohort was predominantly white British with a female majority, and clonal diversity may have been underestimated.

The protocol was immunoSEQ multiplex PCR, while the TCRdb copy is restricted to in-frame clones and leaves out a portion. The repertoire holds about 76,000 clones, with approximately 80% as singletons. This specimen was peripheral blood, taken 28 days after the second dose of the MenACWY control vaccine. This TCR was sampled from an adult who received the MenACWY meningococcal vaccine as a control. This chain joins TRBV21-1 and TRBJ2-3; the D call in the table, TRBD2, was not verified against the DNA. TRBV21-1 is recorded as a pseudogene. The CDR3 protein is CASSKPAGGTDTQYF. CDR3 nucleotides: TGTGCCAGCAGCAAGCCAGCGGGAGGCACAGATACGCAGTATTTT.